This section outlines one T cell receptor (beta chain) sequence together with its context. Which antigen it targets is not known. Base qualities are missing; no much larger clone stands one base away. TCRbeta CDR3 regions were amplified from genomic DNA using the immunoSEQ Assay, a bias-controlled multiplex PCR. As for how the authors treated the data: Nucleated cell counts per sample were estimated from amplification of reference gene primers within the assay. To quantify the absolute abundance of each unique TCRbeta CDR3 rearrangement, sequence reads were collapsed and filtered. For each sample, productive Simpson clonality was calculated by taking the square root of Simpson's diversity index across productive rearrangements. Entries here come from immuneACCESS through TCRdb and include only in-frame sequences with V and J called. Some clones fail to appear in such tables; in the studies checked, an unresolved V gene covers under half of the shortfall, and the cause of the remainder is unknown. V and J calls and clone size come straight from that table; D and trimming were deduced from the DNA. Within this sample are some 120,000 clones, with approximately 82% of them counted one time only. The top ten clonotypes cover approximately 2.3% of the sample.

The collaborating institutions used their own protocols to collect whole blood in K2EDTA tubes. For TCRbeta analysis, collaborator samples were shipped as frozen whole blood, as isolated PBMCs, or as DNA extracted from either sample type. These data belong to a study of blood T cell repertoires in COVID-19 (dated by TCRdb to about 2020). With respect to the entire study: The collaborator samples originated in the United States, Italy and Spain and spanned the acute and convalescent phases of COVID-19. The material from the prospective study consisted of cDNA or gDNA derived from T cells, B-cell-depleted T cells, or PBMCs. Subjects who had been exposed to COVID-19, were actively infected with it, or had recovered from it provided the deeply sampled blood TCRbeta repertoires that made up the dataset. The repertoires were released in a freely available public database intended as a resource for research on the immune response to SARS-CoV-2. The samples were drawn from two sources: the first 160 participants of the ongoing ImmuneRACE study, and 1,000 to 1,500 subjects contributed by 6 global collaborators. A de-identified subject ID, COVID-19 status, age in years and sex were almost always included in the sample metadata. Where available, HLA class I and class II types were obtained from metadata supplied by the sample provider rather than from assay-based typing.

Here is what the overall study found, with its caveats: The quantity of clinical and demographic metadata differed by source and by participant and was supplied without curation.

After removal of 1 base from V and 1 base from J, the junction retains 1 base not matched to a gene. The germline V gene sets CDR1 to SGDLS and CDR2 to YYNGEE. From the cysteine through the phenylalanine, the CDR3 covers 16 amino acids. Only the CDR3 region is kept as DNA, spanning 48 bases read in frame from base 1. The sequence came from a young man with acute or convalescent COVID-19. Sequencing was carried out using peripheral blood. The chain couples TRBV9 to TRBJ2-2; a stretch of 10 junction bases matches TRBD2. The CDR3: CASSVSSGGNTGELFF. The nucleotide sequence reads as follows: TGTGCCAGCAGCGTATCTAGCGGGGGGAACACCGGGGAGCTGTTTTTT. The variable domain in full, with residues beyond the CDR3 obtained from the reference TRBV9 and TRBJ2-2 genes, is DSGVTQTPKHLITATGQRVTLRCSPRSGDLSVYWYQQSLDQGLQFLIQYYNGEERAKGNILERFSAQQFPDLHSELNLSSLELGDSALYFCASSVSSGGNTGELFFGEGSRLTVL.